One and the same sample provided the 15 T cell receptor beta chains below, sequenced in a study of OX40 agonist ivuxolimab in advanced cancers. Here immunoSEQ multiplex PCR was the method, and the copy in TCRdb shows in-frame clones only, minus some. The top ten hold about 12% of the sample, which has roughly 53,000 clones, 84% seen once. Sample: CD4+ or CD8+ T cells sorted from blood, taken in a trial of the OX40 agonist ivuxolimab. The origin of the receptors is an adult with an advanced solid tumor such as melanoma, head and neck, liver or kidney cancer.

V usage is TRBV5-1 and J usage is TRBJ1-1, with 9 bases identical to TRBD1. J gave up 4 bases and V 2 bases, and 18 bases lay outside the gene matches. The V gene's germline CDR1 is SGHRS and CDR2 YFSETQ. The CDR3 is made up of 19 amino acids. CDR3 amino acids: CASSLGAARGPGQGTEAFF. The CDR3 region has the DNA TGCGCCAGCAGCTTAGGGGCCGCCCGGGGCCCGGGACAGGGCACTGAAGCTTTCTTT.

This clone has just one count. The sample holds other DNA sequences that translate to the same CDR3. The chain couples TRBV29-1 to TRBJ1-5; the match to TRBD1 covers 7 bases. The germline CDR1 and CDR2 sequences are SQVTM and ANQGSEA. Unmatched junction bases numbered 4, after V lost 6 bases and J lost 2 bases. CDR3 length: 13 residues. This CDR3 is CSVRTGGNQPQHF. In DNA, the CDR3 is TGCAGCGTGAGAACAGGGGGCAATCAGCCCCAGCATTTT.

CDR3 in DNA: TGTGCCAGCAGCCCCCGGGACAGGAGAGCTTTCTTT. This translates into CASSPRDRRAFF. The genes are TRBV16 and TRBJ1-1, with TRBD1 matching over 8 bases. Unmatched junction bases numbered 5, after V lost 4 bases and J lost 10 bases. Germline lookup yields CDR1 KGHSY and CDR2 FQNENV. The CDR3 length is 12 residues.

The J gene is TRBJ1-6, the V gene TRBV21-1. TRBV21-1 is reported as a pseudogene. The CDR3 is made up of 18 amino acids. Here the CDR3 reads CASISKGTVSSYNSPLHF. The CDR3 DNA reads as TGTGCCAGCATTTCAAAAGGGACGGTTAGCTCCTATAATTCACCCCTCCACTTT.

This clone occurred once. The chain carries TRBV11-2 and TRBJ2-7, with TRBD1 identical over 9 bases. The CDR3 spans 13 residues. The ends lost 5 bases at V and 4 bases at J; junction bases unmatched: 3. Germline V gene lookup returns CDR1 SGHAT and CDR2 FQNNGV. CDR3 residues: CASSAGTGYEQYF. CDR3 DNA sequence: TGTGCCAGCAGCGCCGGGACAGGGTACGAGCAGTACTTC.

The V gene is TRBV4-1, the J gene TRBJ2-7; TRBD2 might be the D (6 bases). CDR3 length equals 16 residues. Germline CDR1 and CDR2: MGHRA and YSYEKL. With 4 bases removed from V and 1 base from J, the gap between germline ends came to 17 bases. The CDR3 DNA follows: TGCGCCAGCAGCCCCCTAAAGACTAGAAGGTCCTACGAGCAGTACTTC. Translating gives CASSPLKTRRSYEQYF.

V usage is TRBV7-6 and J usage is TRBJ1-1, with 10 bases lining up with TRBD1. V trimming: 3 bases; J trimming: 8 bases; junction bases outside the gene matches: 3. The CDR3 has 13 residues. CDR1 is SGHVS, CDR2 FNYEAQ, per germline. CDR3 amino acids: CASSFRQGAEAFF. The CDR3 coding sequence is TGTGCCAGCAGCTTCCGACAGGGGGCCGAAGCTTTCTTT.

The rearrangement links TRBV7-2 to TRBJ1-2; no reliable D call. Germline loops: CDR1 SGHTA, CDR2 FQGNSA. The V and J ends lost 1 base and 3 bases respectively, with 12 bases between them. This CDR3 spans 15 amino acids. CDR3 sequence reads: CASSLELGPYYGYTF. In DNA, the CDR3 is TGTGCCAGCAGCTTAGAGCTGGGTCCCTACTATGGCTACACCTTC.

The rearrangement links TRBV2 to TRBJ1-3; 10 nucleotides line up with TRBD1. Germline CDR1 reads SNHLY; CDR2 reads FYNNEI. The CDR3 extends over 17 amino acids. V gave up 6 bases and J gave up 1 base; unmatched junction bases: 9. CDR3: CASSLGGQGSSGNTIYF. CDR3 coding DNA: TGTGCCAGCAGCTTAGGGGGACAGGGGTCGTCTGGAAACACCATATATTTT.

This clone was found a few times. The chain joins TRBV6-6 to TRBJ1-1, with 8 bases that match TRBD1. This CDR3 is 15 amino acids long. Per the germline V gene, CDR1 is MNHNY and CDR2 is SVGAGI (reference sequence). V dropped 3 bases and J dropped 6; count of bases not matched to a gene: 9. Here the CDR3 DNA reads TGTGCCAGCAGTTATGGGCAGGGGGCGCGGTCTGAAGCTTTCTTT. As protein: CASSYGQGARSEAFF.

The rearrangement uses TRBV19 and TRBJ2-2; 7 bases line up with TRBD1. The CDR3 has 16 residues. Germline V gives CDR1 LNHDA, CDR2 SQIVND (reference sequence). Germline trimming cut 3 bases from V and 1 base from J; bases unmatched to any gene: 5. The CDR3 nucleotides are TGTGCCAGTAGTATTTTCAGGACAGGGAACACCGGGGAGCTGTTTTTT. Its translation: CASSIFRTGNTGELFF.

The V call is TRBV6-1, the J call TRBJ2-1; TRBD2 matches 10 bases. The CDR3 spans 20 residues. V dropped 2 bases and J dropped 1; count of bases not matched to a gene: 14. Looked up from germline, CDR1 is MNHNS and CDR2 is SASEGT. The CDR3 coding sequence is TGTGCCAGCAGTGAAAATCCAGCGGGAGGGCCCCTATCTTCCTACAATGAGCAGTTCTTC. Translated: CASSENPAGGPLSSYNEQFF.

The chain uses TRBV10-1 and TRBJ2-3; 15 positions match TRBD2. Looked up from germline, CDR1 is WNHNN and CDR2 is SYGVQD (reference sequence). The trim removed 0 bases at V and 6 bases at J, leaving 7 bases unmatched. There are 18 residues in the CDR3. The CDR3 DNA reads as TGCGCCAGCAGTGAGTCGAGGACTAGCGGGAGGGCCACGGATACGCAGTATTTT. It codes for CASSESRTSGRATDTQYF.

A few counts support this clone. The V call is TRBV5-6, the J call TRBJ2-7; D is unclear. From germline, CDR1 is SGHDT and CDR2 YYEEEE. V was shortened by 3 bases and J by 3 bases, with 13 bases between the two germline ends. The CDR3 covers 14 residues. The CDR3 DNA is TGTGCCAGCAGCTCCCCCCCGAATTTCTACGAGCAGTACTTC. Protein sequence: CASSSPPNFYEQYF. Filled out from reference TRBV5-6 and TRBJ2-7, the complete variable domain reads DAGVTQSPTHLIKTRGQQVTLRCSPKSGHDTVSWYQQALGQGPQFIFQYYEEEERQRGNFPDRFSGHQFPNYSSELNVNALLLGDSALYLCASSSPPNFYEQYFGPGTRLTVT.

The chain joins TRBV6-5 to TRBJ2-3; TRBD1 matches at 10 bases. CDR1 MNHEY and CDR2 SVGAGI come from the germline V gene. The V gene end was trimmed by 5 bases and the J gene end by 6 bases; junction bases not matched to a gene: 8. The CDR3 runs 15 residues. This CDR3 reads CASSVGTGVLDTQYF. DNA for the CDR3: TGTGCCAGCAGTGTTGGGACAGGGGTGTTGGATACGCAGTATTTT.